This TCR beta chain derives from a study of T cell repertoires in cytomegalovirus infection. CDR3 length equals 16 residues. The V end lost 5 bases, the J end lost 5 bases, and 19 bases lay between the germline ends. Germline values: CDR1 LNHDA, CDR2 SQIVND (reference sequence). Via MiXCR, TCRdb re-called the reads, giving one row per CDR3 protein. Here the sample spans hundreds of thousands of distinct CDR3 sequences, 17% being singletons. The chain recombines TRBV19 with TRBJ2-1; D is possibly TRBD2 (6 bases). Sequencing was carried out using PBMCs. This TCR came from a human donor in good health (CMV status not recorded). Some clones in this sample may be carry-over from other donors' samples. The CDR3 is CASSATGLRFHNEQFF. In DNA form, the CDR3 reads TGTGCCAGTAGTGCGACGGGACTCCGCTTCCACAATGAGCAGTTCTTC.